Below, one TCR beta chain is given with its context. Its antigen is still unknown. The CDR3 is made up of 18 amino acids. PCR was performed using 60 Vbeta and 13 Jbeta primers. The repertoire was sequenced with immunoSEQ multiplex PCR; TCRdb's copy has only in-frame clones and lacks some. The data show more than 90,000 clones, roughly three quarters seen once. This sample is drawn from a study of cytomegalovirus exposure and HLA in healthy donors. Whole-study findings and limits: Reportedly, HLA-A and HLA-B alleles of most subjects were accurately predicted from TCR beta. Later analysis showed TCR association rates varying by HLA locus, highest for DRB1 and lowest for HLA-C.

Source material: PBMCs. This clonotype originated in a man in his forties or fifties in good health and CMV-seronegative. The genes are TRBV21-1 and TRBJ2-5; the DNA was not compared with TRBD1, the D call given in the table. TRBV21-1 corresponds to a pseudogene. CDR3 in DNA: TGTGCCAGCAGCAAAGTCCTCGGGCTTCACAGGGACCAAGAGACCCAGTACTTC. Translation gives CASSKVLGLHRDQETQYF.